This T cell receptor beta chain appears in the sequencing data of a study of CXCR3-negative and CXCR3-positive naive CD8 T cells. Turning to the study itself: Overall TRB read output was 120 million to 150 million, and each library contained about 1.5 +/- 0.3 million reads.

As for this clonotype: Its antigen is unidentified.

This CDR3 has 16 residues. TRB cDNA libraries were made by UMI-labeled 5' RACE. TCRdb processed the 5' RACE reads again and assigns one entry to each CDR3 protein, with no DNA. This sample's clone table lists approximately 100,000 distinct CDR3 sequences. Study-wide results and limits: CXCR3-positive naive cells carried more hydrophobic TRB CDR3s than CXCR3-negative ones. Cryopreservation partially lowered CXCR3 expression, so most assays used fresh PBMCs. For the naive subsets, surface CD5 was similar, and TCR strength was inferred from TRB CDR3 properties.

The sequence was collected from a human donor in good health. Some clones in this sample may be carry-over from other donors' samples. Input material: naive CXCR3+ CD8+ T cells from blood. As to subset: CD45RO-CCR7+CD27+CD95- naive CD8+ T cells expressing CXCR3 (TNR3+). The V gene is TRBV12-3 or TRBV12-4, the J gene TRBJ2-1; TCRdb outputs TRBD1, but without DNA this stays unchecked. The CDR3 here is CASSFPPTGAYNEQFF.